This passage covers 30 T cell receptor beta chains from one sample sequenced in a study of vaccination and CD4 T cells after COVID-19. Each CDR3 protein gets one entry after TCRdb re-called the PCR reads with MiXCR. The data hold roughly 14,000 distinct CDR3 sequences, with less than 70% observed a single time. The sequencing here drew on CD4+ T cells from blood, taken after SARS-CoV-2 vaccination. These receptor sequences come from a human donor who had recovered from COVID-19.

The chain joins TRBV29-1 to TRBJ1-2, with D unclear. CDR1 and CDR2 from the germline V gene are SQVTM and ANQGSEA. The CDR3 sequence is 13 residues long. The V end was cut by 7 bases, the J end by 8 bases, with 20 bases between. The DNA for the CDR3 is TGCAGCGCCTCACGGGCAGGAGTAGGCGGCTACACCTTC. Amino acid sequence: CSASRAGVGGYTF.

This clonotype occurred once. The rearrangement joins TRBV15 to TRBJ2-3; D possibly matches TRBD1 or TRBD2 (5 bases each). Germline values: CDR1 LNHNV, CDR2 YYDKDF (reference sequence). The CDR3 spans 17 residues. V was cut by 0 bases and J by 2 bases, with 15 bases left in between. CDR3 amino acids: CATSRDLRDAYTDTQYF. DNA for the CDR3: TGTGCCACCAGCAGAGATCTCCGGGACGCCTACACAGATACGCAGTATTTT.

This sequence joins TRBV20-1 and TRBJ1-2, with a tentative D call TRBD1 (6 bases). The CDR3 length is 17 residues. Germline CDR1 DFQATT, CDR2 SNEGSKA (reference sequence). V was pared by 0 bases and J by 5 bases, with 22 bases between. Here the CDR3 reads CSARDWETGFVGYGYTF. The CDR3 DNA sequence: TGCAGTGCTAGAGATTGGGAGACAGGCTTCGTCGGTTATGGCTACACCTTC.

The chain is built from TRBV7-8 and TRBJ1-3, with D perhaps matching TRBD1 (6 bases). The germline V and J ends were trimmed by 7 bases and 0 bases, with 16 bases remaining between them. Germline CDR1 reads SGHVS; CDR2 reads FQNEAQ. This CDR3 is built from 16 residues. The CDR3 protein is CASIQGWLGSGNTIYF. The CDR3 DNA reads TGTGCCAGCATCCAGGGGTGGCTTGGCTCTGGAAACACCATATATTTT. Full variable domain (rest looked up from reference TRBV7-8 and TRBJ1-3): GAGVSQSPRYKVAKRGQDVALRCDPISGHVSLFWYQQALGQGPEFLTYFQNEAQLDKSGLPSDRFFAERPEGSVSTLKIQRTQQEDSAVYLCASIQGWLGSGNTIYFGEGSWLTVV.

This clonotype was counted a single time. The J gene is TRBJ2-1, the V gene TRBV20-1, with 11 nucleotides matching TRBD2. CDR1 and CDR2 (germline): DFQATT, SNEGSKA (reference sequence). V was clipped by 3 bases and J by 6 bases; unmatched bases: 13. This CDR3 has 17 amino acids. This chain's CDR3 is CSARELAGARSSNEQFF. CDR3 bases: TGCAGTGCTAGGGAACTAGCGGGAGCCCGCTCTAGCAATGAGCAGTTCTTC.

This clonotype was seen a handful of times. The chain links TRBV20-1 to TRBJ1-2; tentatively, D is TRBD1 (5 bases). Germline V gives CDR1 DFQATT, CDR2 SNEGSKA (reference sequence). Trimming stripped 7 bases from V and 3 bases from J, with 9 bases between. The CDR3 length is 11 residues. The CDR3 region is CSEPGDYGYTF. The DNA for the CDR3 is TGCAGTGAGCCGGGGGACTATGGCTACACCTTC.

This clonotype was detected once. The chain has TRBV20-1 and TRBJ2-1, with unresolved D. This CDR3 contains 11 residues. Trimming took 4 bases from V and 4 from J, leaving 5 bases between them. Germline values: CDR1 DFQATT, CDR2 SNEGSKA (reference sequence). For the CDR3, the DNA is TGCAGTGCTAACGTGTACAATGAGCAGTTCTTC. It encodes CSANVYNEQFF.

This clonotype was found once. The V call is TRBV2, the J call TRBJ1-6; 12 bases fit TRBD1. This CDR3 contains 14 residues. The germline V gene encodes CDR1 SNHLY and CDR2 FYNNEI. V lost 6 bases to trimming and J lost 9 bases; unmatched junction nucleotides: 3. The CDR3 DNA is TGTGCCAGCAGGGGGACAGGGGGCAGTTCACCCCTCCACTTT. Protein sequence: CASRGTGGSSPLHF.

The count of this clonotype is one. The chain combines TRBV7-2 with TRBJ1-6, with 7 bases matching TRBD1. This CDR3 has 17 residues. CDR1 is SGHTA and CDR2 is FQGNSA in the germline V gene. V was clipped by 5 bases and J by 6 bases; unmatched bases: 13. The CDR3, as DNA: TGTGCCAGCAGCCCAAGAACAGGGGTTAAAAGTAATTCACCCCTCCACTTT. Protein sequence: CASSPRTGVKSNSPLHF.

The chain recombines TRBV4-1 with TRBJ2-7; D possibly corresponds to TRBD2 (6 bases). Trimming removed 4 bases from V and 0 bases from J, with 16 bases in between. CDR3 length equals 16 residues. Germline lookup yields CDR1 MGHRA and CDR2 YSYEKL. The CDR3 spells CASSREARGFSYEQYF. The CDR3 DNA follows: TGCGCCAGCAGCCGCGAAGCTCGGGGGTTCTCCTACGAGCAGTACTTC.

CDR3 amino acids: CASSQAGSGTSGRGQETQYF. The DNA of the CDR3 is TGCGCCAGCAGCCAAGCCGGATCGGGGACTAGCGGGAGAGGCCAAGAGACCCAGTACTTC. This chain links TRBV4-1 with TRBJ2-5; 14 bases align to TRBD2. The J segment lost 1 base and the V segment lost 1 base, leaving 11 bases of the junction unmatched. The CDR3 contains 20 residues. CDR1 is MGHRA, CDR2 YSYEKL, per germline.

The gene calls are TRBV5-1 and TRBJ1-1; D perhaps matches TRBD1 (5 bases). Germline V CDR1 and CDR2: SGHRS, YFSETQ. Trimming stripped 4 bases from V and 7 bases from J, with 11 bases between. This CDR3 has 12 residues. The CDR3 DNA reads as TGCGCCAGCAGCCCAGGGACTCATGAAGCTTTCTTT. Translated: CASSPGTHEAFF.

This chain joins TRBV28 and TRBJ1-2, with a weak D call TRBD1 (6 bases). Germline V gene data show CDR1 as MDHEN and CDR2 as SYDVKM. Trimming took off 8 bases at V and 8 bases at J, with 15 bases between the two ends. The CDR3 totals 12 residues. CDR3 sequence: CASGRPGVGYTF. In DNA form, the CDR3 reads TGTGCCAGCGGACGACCAGGGGTAGGCTACACCTTC.

As DNA, the CDR3 is TGCGCCAGCAGTCACCCGGGACAGTCCAATGAGCAGTTCTTC. Protein: CASSHPGQSNEQFF. The chain recombines TRBV23-1 with TRBJ2-1, with 7 bases lining up with TRBD1. TRBV23-1 is noted as an ORF with a role that remains uncertain. J lost 6 bases, V lost 3 bases, and 5 bases had no gene match. The CDR3 is 14 amino acids.

This clonotype is a singleton in its sample. The V call is TRBV20-1, the J call TRBJ1-5; possibly TRBD1 for D (5 bases). CDR1 and CDR2 from the germline V gene are DFQATT and SNEGSKA (reference sequence). The CDR3 spans 14 residues. V was clipped by 0 bases and J by 2 bases, with 8 bases between them. The CDR3 loop reads CSARDTQGNQPQHF. CDR3 nucleotide sequence: TGCAGTGCTAGAGATACACAGGGCAATCAGCCCCAGCATTTT.

The chain has TRBV21-1 and TRBJ1-2; the table calls TRBD1, which could not be checked here. TRBV21-1 counts as a pseudogene. This CDR3 region has 18 residues. CDR3 sequence (DNA): TGTGCCAGCAGCAACCCGACGGGACAGGGGAATTACAACTATGGCTACACCTTC. Its protein product is CASSNPTGQGNYNYGYTF.

The chain employs TRBV7-2 and TRBJ2-2; TRBD2 is a possible D gene (6 bases). Trimming cost V 5 bases and J 10 bases, with 17 bases left between them. Per germline, CDR1 SGHTA and CDR2 FQGNSA. The CDR3 contains 14 residues. The chain's CDR3 is CASSKRRVSKELFF. The CDR3 DNA reads TGTGCCAGCAGCAAACGGAGGGTTTCTAAGGAGCTGTTTTTT.

The chain recombines TRBV24-1 with TRBJ1-2, with D possibly being TRBD1 (6 bases). CDR3 length equals 13 residues. Germline V gives CDR1 KGHDR, CDR2 SFDVKD. The V end was cut by 4 bases, the J end by 4 bases, with 9 bases between. The CDR3 loop reads CATSDGQLYGYTF. CDR3 nucleotide sequence: TGTGCCACCAGTGACGGACAGCTCTATGGCTACACCTTC.

The chain uses TRBV23-1 and TRBJ1-1; tentative D call: TRBD1 (5 bases). TRBV23-1 belongs to the ORF category, with a function that is uncertain. The CDR3 runs 14 residues. The V end was cut by 4 bases, the J end by 0 bases, with 9 bases between. The CDR3 nucleotides are TGCGCCAGCAGTCGGACAAGTATGAACACTGAAGCTTTCTTT. Its protein product is CASSRTSMNTEAFF.

Only a few counts were recorded for this clonotype. V gene TRBV6-1 combines with J gene TRBJ1-2, with a weak D call TRBD1 (6 bases). In germline, CDR1 is MNHNS, CDR2 SASEGT. There are 15 residues in the CDR3. The V end lost 6 bases, the J end lost 0 bases, and 14 bases lay between the germline ends. The CDR3, as DNA: TGTGCCAGCAGCTTTGACAGGCGGGCTAACTATGGCTACACCTTC. Protein product: CASSFDRRANYGYTF.

The chain employs TRBV7-9 and TRBJ2-7; no firm D call. This CDR3 is built from 18 residues. V lost 5 bases to trimming and J lost 3 bases, with 26 bases between them. The germline V gene encodes CDR1 SEHNR and CDR2 FQNEAQ (reference sequence). CDR3 nucleotides: TGTGCCAGCAGCCCCCGGCAGCGCTCCCCTACCCGATTCTACGAGCAGTACTTC. It yields the protein CASSPRQRSPTRFYEQYF.

This clonotype appeared a single time. The gene calls are TRBV4-1 and TRBJ1-4; weak D call: TRBD1 (5 bases). Per germline, CDR1 MGHRA and CDR2 YSYEKL. The CDR3 loop spans 14 amino acids. V was trimmed by 4 bases and J by 4 bases, leaving 10 bases between them. The CDR3 region has the DNA TGCGCCAGCAGCCGCAGGGTAGTTAATGAAAAACTGTTTTTT. It yields the protein CASSRRVVNEKLFF.

The chain uses TRBV20-1 and TRBJ1-1, with D perhaps TRBD1 (5 bases). Trimming pared 6 bases from V and 2 bases from J, leaving 19 bases between. The CDR3 loop spans 15 amino acids. Germline CDR1 DFQATT, CDR2 SNEGSKA (reference sequence). The CDR3 region is CSAQTAYLVNTEAFF. The CDR3 DNA reads as TGCAGTGCGCAGACAGCTTACTTAGTAAACACTGAAGCTTTCTTT.

The chain links TRBV20-1 to TRBJ2-3; 7 bases match TRBD1. The ends lost 5 bases at V and 1 base at J; junction bases unmatched: 6. Germline lookup yields CDR1 DFQATT and CDR2 SNEGSKA (reference sequence). There are 14 residues in the CDR3. The CDR3 region has the DNA TGCAGTGCTTCCGACAGGGCGCGCACAGATACGCAGTATTTT. Its translation is CSASDRARTDTQYF.

Points on this clonotype: An end of the junction differs from the germline gene, which may be a read error. CDR3 sequence (DNA): TGTGCCACCAGTGGAGGGAACACTAAAGCTTTCTTT. This sequence encodes CATSGGNTKAFF. The V gene is TRBV24-1, the J gene TRBJ1-1; D remains unclear. This CDR3 is built from 12 residues. Germline CDR1 KGHDR, CDR2 SFDVKD.

The J gene is TRBJ1-5, the V gene TRBV6-1; 8 positions agree with TRBD1. Germline V gene lookup returns CDR1 MNHNS and CDR2 SASEGT. This CDR3 contains 15 residues. V gave up 6 bases and J gave up 6 bases; unmatched junction bases: 10. The CDR3: CASSPRGRESQPQHF. The CDR3 DNA reads TGTGCCAGCAGCCCCAGGGGGCGCGAAAGTCAGCCCCAGCATTTT.

The chain combines TRBV7-2 with TRBJ2-1; 11 bases agree with TRBD2. This CDR3 contains 15 residues. The V segment lost 5 bases and the J segment 4 bases; nucleotides outside the gene matches: 4. Germline values: CDR1 SGHTA, CDR2 FQGNSA. CDR3: CASSRGLAEYNEQFF. The CDR3, as DNA: TGTGCCAGCAGCCGGGGACTAGCGGAATACAATGAGCAGTTCTTC. Full variable domain (missing parts from reference TRBV7-2 and TRBJ2-1): GAGVSQSPSNKVTEKGKDVELRCDPISGHTALYWYRQSLGQGLEFLIYFQGNSAPDKSGLPSDRFSAERTGGSVSTLTIQRTQQEDSAVYLCASSRGLAEYNEQFFGPGTRLTVL.

This clonotype was counted a single time. The rearrangement joins TRBV20-1 to TRBJ1-2, with D hard to call. The ends were cut back, 0 bases at V and 1 base at J, with 9 bases in the middle. The CDR3 runs 14 residues. CDR1 and CDR2 (germline): DFQATT, SNEGSKA (reference sequence). The CDR3 DNA reads as TGCAGTGCTAGAGATCCCGGGCTTAACTATGGCTACACCTTC. Its translation: CSARDPGLNYGYTF.

The chain combines TRBV6-1 with TRBJ2-3; 7 nucleotides agree with TRBD2. Germline loops: CDR1 MNHNS, CDR2 SASEGT. The CDR3 contains 18 residues. V lost 3 bases, J lost 1 base, and 13 bases stayed unmatched. As DNA, the CDR3 is TGTGCCAGCAGTGACCGGCCGGGGAGAGGGAGGGGCACAGATACGCAGTATTTT. It translates to CASSDRPGRGRGTDTQYF.

The chain uses TRBV9 and TRBJ2-1; 7 bases are shared with TRBD2. Trimming removed 1 base from V and 7 bases from J; junction bases left unmatched: 5. This CDR3 region has 14 residues. Germline assignment: CDR1 SGDLS and CDR2 YYNGEE. The CDR3 reads CASSVLAGVNEQFF. Here the CDR3 DNA reads TGTGCCAGCAGCGTACTTGCGGGAGTTAATGAGCAGTTCTTC.